The 25 T cell receptor beta chains below all came from one sample that was sequenced in a study of shared clonotypes between healthy human individuals. Clones were read by immunoSEQ multiplex PCR, and TCRdb kept only the in-frame ones, dropping some. This table has 1,100,000 or so clones, 70% to 80% appearing once. Sequencing was done on a sample of memory CD4+ T cells from PBMCs. Subset reported: CD45RA-negative fraction. These receptors came from a man between 18 and 29 years old in good health. Some clones in this sample may be carry-over from other donors' samples.

In its sample, this clone was seen a few times. The same CDR3 is also encoded by other DNA sequences in this sample. CDR3 sequence reads: CAWSVQLNTEAFF. CDR3 DNA sequence: TGTGCCTGGAGTGTACAATTGAACACTGAAGCTTTCTTT. The V and J genes are TRBV30 and TRBJ1-1, with no clear D. With 0 bases removed from V and 0 bases from J, the gap between germline ends came to 5 bases. Looked up from germline, CDR1 is GTSNPN and CDR2 is SVGIG (reference sequence). This CDR3 contains 13 residues.

This rearrangement joins TRBV4-2 to TRBJ2-3; 8 nucleotides line up with TRBD2. The CDR3 contains 17 residues. Germline V lookup: CDR1 LGHNA, CDR2 YNFKEQ. V shed 0 bases and J 2 bases; nucleotides not matched to a gene: 7. CDR3 amino acids: CASSQDGDSGNTDTQYF. Here the CDR3 DNA reads TGTGCCAGCAGCCAAGACGGGGATAGCGGGAACACAGATACGCAGTATTTT.

The chain uses TRBV19 and TRBJ2-2; tentative D call: TRBD1 (6 bases). The CDR3 has 16 amino acids. Per the germline V gene, CDR1 is LNHDA and CDR2 is SQIVND (reference sequence). V lost 5 bases to trimming and J lost 0 bases, with 13 bases between them. In DNA form, the CDR3 reads TGTGCCAGTAGTCTATCCGGGACACCGAACACCGGGGAGCTGTTTTTT. As protein: CASSLSGTPNTGELFF.

With regard to this clone: This sample also contains other DNA sequences that code for the same CDR3. This rearrangement joins TRBV2 to TRBJ2-4; 7 positions match TRBD1. Germline V lookup: CDR1 SNHLY, CDR2 FYNNEI. Germline trimming cut 3 bases from V and 2 bases from J; bases unmatched to any gene: 7. The CDR3 covers 16 residues. In DNA, the CDR3 is TGTGCCAGCAGTGAGAGAGGGGGCAGGACCAAAAACATTCAGTACTTC. This encodes CASSERGGRTKNIQYF.

The chain is built from TRBV5-6 and TRBJ2-1; D remains ambiguous. The CDR3 has 15 amino acids. Germline CDR1 is SGHDT and CDR2 is YYEEEE. The ends were cut back, 6 bases at V and 0 bases at J, with 13 bases in the middle. CDR3 nucleotides: TGTGCCAGCACCTCCCAGGAGAGCTCCTACAATGAGCAGTTCTTC. Translated: CASTSQESSYNEQFF.

This sequence joins TRBV18 and TRBJ2-2; D not resolved. CDR3 length: 13 amino acids. V dropped 0 bases and J dropped 7 bases, with 6 bases sitting between them. Germline CDR1 reads KGHSH; CDR2 reads LQKENI. The CDR3 DNA reads TGTGCCAGCTCACCACCGATGAACGGGGAGCTGTTTTTT. This gives the protein CASSPPMNGELFF.

The V call is TRBV28, the J call TRBJ2-7; D ambiguous. The CDR3 contains 12 residues. V lost 5 bases to trimming and J lost 2 bases, with 7 bases between them. In germline, CDR1 is MDHEN, CDR2 SYDVKM. The CDR3 loop reads CASSTPAYEQYF. The CDR3 region has the DNA TGTGCCAGCAGTACCCCAGCCTACGAGCAGTACTTC. Full variable domain (remainder filled in from reference TRBV28 and TRBJ2-7): DVKVTQSSRYLVKRTGEKVFLECVQDMDHENMFWYRQDPGLGLRLIYFSYDVKMKEKGDIPEGYSVSREKKERFSLILESASTNQTSMYLCASSTPAYEQYFGPGTRLTVT.

This clone showed up just once. The rearrangement uses TRBV28 and TRBJ1-4; D unresolved. The CDR3 is 14 amino acids. V lost 4 bases and J 5 bases, leaving 11 bases between the germline ends. The germline V gene has CDR1 MDHEN and CDR2 SYDVKM. The CDR3 sequence: CASSSPLVNEKLFF. CDR3 coding DNA: TGTGCCAGCAGTTCGCCCCTGGTGAATGAAAAACTGTTTTTT.

The chain links TRBV7-3 to TRBJ2-1; unclear D gene. The CDR3 runs to 16 residues. Germline lookup yields CDR1 SGHTA and CDR2 FQGTGA. V was clipped by 5 bases and J by 1 base, with 15 bases between them. CDR3 sequence: CASSPSLVASYNEQFF. DNA for the CDR3: TGTGCCAGCAGCCCCTCCCTAGTGGCGTCCTACAATGAGCAGTTCTTC.

The chain joins TRBV27 to TRBJ2-3; D call uncertain. The CDR3 spans 12 residues. The V gene lost 6 bases and the J gene lost 8 bases, with 12 bases spanning the gap. The germline CDR1 and CDR2 sequences are MNHEY and SMNVEV (reference sequence). CDR3 sequence (DNA): TGTGCCAGCAGACGAGGCCCCCTTACGCAGTATTTT. It encodes CASRRGPLTQYF.

This chain links TRBV4-2 with TRBJ1-3; D may be TRBD1 (6 bases). There are 15 residues in the CDR3. Germline CDR1 is LGHNA and CDR2 is YNFKEQ. The V and J ends lost 4 bases and 2 bases respectively, with 12 bases between them. The CDR3 region is CASSLLTGTGNTIYF. Here the CDR3 DNA reads TGTGCCAGCAGCCTTCTGACAGGAACTGGAAACACCATATATTTT.

The chain combines TRBV5-1 with TRBJ1-1, with TRBD1 identical over 7 bases. In germline, CDR1 is SGHRS, CDR2 YFSETQ. V was pared by 3 bases and J by 0 bases, with 8 bases of the junction left unmatched. The CDR3 totals 16 residues. The DNA of the CDR3 is TGCGCCAGCAGCTCAGGGGGTGCAGTCATGAACACTGAAGCTTTCTTT. Its protein product is CASSSGGAVMNTEAFF.

The rearrangement joins TRBV18 to TRBJ1-1; the D is unclear. The germline gives CDR1 KGHSH, CDR2 LQKENI. The CDR3 sequence is 14 residues long. The V and J ends lost 4 bases and 1 base respectively, with 10 bases between them. Here the CDR3 reads CASSQQRENTEAFF. The CDR3 DNA follows: TGTGCCAGCTCACAACAGCGGGAGAACACTGAAGCTTTCTTT.

The chain links TRBV11-2 to TRBJ1-2; TRBD1 matches 7 bases. Per germline, CDR1 SGHAT and CDR2 FQNNGV. V trimming: 2 bases; J trimming: 0 bases; junction bases outside the gene matches: 6. This CDR3 contains 16 residues. CDR3 DNA: TGTGCCAGCAGCTTACAAGGGACAGCCGCTAACTATGGCTACACCTTC. As protein: CASSLQGTAANYGYTF.

This clone was observed a handful of times. The chain combines TRBV30 with TRBJ1-2, with D tentatively TRBD1 (5 bases). CDR3 length: 14 residues. Germline V gives CDR1 GTSNPN, CDR2 SVGIG (reference sequence). Between the trimmed V and J ends, which lost 4 bases and 3 bases, there was a span of 15 bases. The CDR3 DNA follows: TGTGCCTGGATACCCAGCCCGGGGGACTATGGCTACACCTTC. Residues: CAWIPSPGDYGYTF.

The CDR3 DNA reads TGTGCCAGCAGCTTAGCGGGCAGGGGCAGGGGAGAGACCCAGTACTTC. It encodes CASSLAGRGRGETQYF. V gene TRBV7-6 combines with J gene TRBJ2-5; weak D call: TRBD1 (6 bases). Trimming removed 0 bases at V and 4 bases at J, with 15 bases between. Germline CDR1 SGHVS, CDR2 FNYEAQ. The length of the CDR3 is 16 residues.

The chain recombines TRBV7-9 with TRBJ2-5; D is unresolved. The CDR3 is 13 amino acids. V dropped 4 bases and J dropped 3 bases, with 9 bases sitting between them. Germline V gene lookup returns CDR1 SEHNR and CDR2 FQNEAQ (reference sequence). The CDR3: CASSSVDKETQYF. DNA for the CDR3: TGTGCCAGCAGCTCCGTTGATAAAGAGACCCAGTACTTC. The full variable domain, its missing parts supplied by reference TRBV7-9 and TRBJ2-5, is DTGVSQNPRHKITKRGQNVTFRCDPISEHNRLYWYRQTLGQGPEFLTYFQNEAQLEKSRLLSDRFSAERPKGSFSTLEIQRTEQGDSAMYLCASSSVDKETQYFGPGTRLLVL.

This rearrangement joins TRBV21-1 to TRBJ2-7; TRBD2 is the table's D call and was not checked against the DNA. TRBV21-1 represents a pseudogene. The CDR3 runs to 15 residues. CDR3 in amino acids: CASRCPCGRMREQYF. The CDR3 region has the DNA TGTGCCAGCAGGTGTCCGTGCGGGAGGATGAGGGAGCAGTACTTC.

This clone was seen a few times. The chain has TRBV7-2 and TRBJ2-1; possibly TRBD2 for D (6 bases). From germline, CDR1 is SGHTA and CDR2 FQGNSA. The V and J ends lost 2 bases and 4 bases respectively, with 15 bases between them. CDR3 length: 16 residues. This chain's CDR3 is CASSLWPSAPYNEQFF. The CDR3 coding sequence is TGTGCCAGCAGCTTATGGCCTAGCGCCCCTTACAATGAGCAGTTCTTC.

The sample holds one count of this clone. The gene calls are TRBV7-9 and TRBJ2-1; 8 bases are a match to TRBD1. The CDR3 spans 14 residues. The V gene's germline CDR1 is SEHNR and CDR2 FQNEAQ (reference sequence). The trim removed 8 bases at V and 1 base at J, leaving 4 bases unmatched. This CDR3 is CASAGGPSYNEQFF. CDR3 DNA sequence: TGTGCCAGCGCAGGGGGCCCATCCTACAATGAGCAGTTCTTC.

The genes are TRBV27 and TRBJ2-7; D possibly corresponds to TRBD1 (6 bases). This CDR3 has 15 residues. The V and J ends lost 2 bases and 4 bases respectively, with 15 bases between them. The germline V gene encodes CDR1 MNHEY and CDR2 SMNVEV (reference sequence). CDR3 in DNA: TGTGCCAGCAGTTTACTTAGAGGACAGAGTTACGAGCAGTACTTC. Residues: CASSLLRGQSYEQYF.

This chain joins TRBV19 and TRBJ1-5, with 7 bases that match TRBD1. The CDR3 runs 15 residues. The V gene end was trimmed by 3 bases and the J gene end by 2 bases; junction bases not matched to a gene: 4. Germline lookup yields CDR1 LNHDA and CDR2 SQIVND (reference sequence). For the CDR3, the DNA is TGTGCCAGTAGTATGGCCCAGGGGGGCAATCAGCCCCAGCATTTT. Its translation is CASSMAQGGNQPQHF. The variable domain in full, completed from reference TRBV19 and TRBJ1-5, reads DGGITQSPKYLFRKEGQNVTLSCEQNLNHDAMYWYRQDPGQGLRLIYYSQIVNDFQKGDIAEGYSVSREKKESFPLTVTSAQKNPTAFYLCASSMAQGGNQPQHFGDGTRLSIL.

The V and J genes are TRBV2 and TRBJ2-1; 10 bases align to TRBD1. CDR1 is SNHLY and CDR2 is FYNNEI in the germline V gene. V gave up 4 bases and J gave up 10 bases; unmatched junction bases: 1. This CDR3 has 12 residues. The CDR3 region is CASSADRGEQFF. DNA for the CDR3: TGTGCCAGCAGTGCGGACAGGGGGGAGCAGTTCTTC.

The count of this clone is one. The rearrangement joins TRBV28 to TRBJ2-5; 7 positions match TRBD1. CDR3 length: 13 residues. Germline assignment: CDR1 MDHEN and CDR2 SYDVKM. The trim removed 7 bases at V and 5 bases at J, leaving 7 bases unmatched. The DNA of the CDR3 is TGTGCCAGCACCCCTGGGACAGAGGAGACCCAGTACTTC. Protein: CASTPGTEETQYF.

This chain connects TRBV25-1 to TRBJ2-1; no clear D gene. CDR1 is MGHDK and CDR2 is SYGVNS in the germline V gene. This CDR3 is built from 15 residues. V was clipped by 3 bases and J by 9 bases, with 18 bases between them. CDR3: CASSDPIPPSGEQFF. The CDR3 coding sequence is TGTGCCAGCAGTGATCCTATCCCCCCTAGTGGTGAGCAGTTCTTC.